Each of the 23 T cell receptor beta chains below was sequenced from the same sample in a study of blood T cell repertoires in COVID-19. Sequencing was performed with immunoSEQ multiplex PCR; in TCRdb, only in-frame clones are kept and a portion is missing. Here the sample spans about 50,000 clones, 77% being singletons. The sequencing input was peripheral blood. The receptors shown here come from a man between 65 and 80 years old with active or convalescent COVID-19.

The chain is built from TRBV30 and TRBJ2-3; D is uncertain. The V end was cut by 2 bases, the J end by 2 bases, with 5 bases between. CDR1 is GTSNPN, CDR2 SVGIG, per germline (reference sequence). The CDR3 runs to 12 residues. The DNA of the CDR3 is TGTGCCTGGAGTCCCGTCACAGATACGCAGTATTTT. Protein: CAWSPVTDTQYF.

This sequence joins TRBV6-4 and TRBJ2-3, with D perhaps matching TRBD1 (6 bases). The CDR3 length is 15 residues. Germline CDR1 is MRHNA and CDR2 is SNTAGT. V shed 4 bases and J shed 2 bases, with 13 bases lying between them. The chain's CDR3 is CASSVGGGPTDTQYF. CDR3 in DNA: TGTGCCAGCAGTGTGGGTGGGGGCCCCACAGATACGCAGTATTTT.

V usage is TRBV12-5 and J usage is TRBJ2-5, with D maybe TRBD1 (8 bases). The CDR3 contains 15 residues. Germline V gene sequence: CDR1 LGHNT, CDR2 FRNRAP. V was clipped by 0 bases and J by 2 bases, with 10 bases between them. The CDR3 loop is CASGLVQGGQETQYF. The CDR3 DNA follows: TGTGCTAGTGGTTTGGTACAGGGGGGGCAAGAGACCCAGTACTTC. The full variable domain, in which reference TRBV12-5 and TRBJ2-5 provide the parts outside the CDR3, is DARVTQTPRHKVTEMGQEVTMRCQPILGHNTVFWYRQTMMQGLELLAYFRNRAPLDDSGMPKDRFSAEMPDATLATLKIQPSEPRDSAVYFCASGLVQGGQETQYFGPGTRLLVL.

This chain joins TRBV15 and TRBJ1-4, with D perhaps TRBD1 (6 bases). The germline V and J ends were trimmed by 3 bases and 6 bases, with 14 bases remaining between them. Germline CDR1 LNHNV, CDR2 YYDKDF (reference sequence). The CDR3 is 15 residues long. CDR3 DNA: TGTGCCACCAGCAGTTCTACAGGGACGGATGAAAAACTGTTTTTT. This gives the protein CATSSSTGTDEKLFF.

This clone was counted once. The chain joins TRBV6-2 or TRBV6-3 to TRBJ1-6; tentatively, D is TRBD1 (6 bases). CDR3 length: 16 amino acids. Germline V gene lookup returns CDR1 MNHEY and CDR2 SVGEGT. V gave up 5 bases and J gave up 10 bases, with 21 bases separating them. CDR3 residues: CASSPVWQGKRSPLHF. The CDR3 DNA reads as TGTGCCAGCAGTCCAGTCTGGCAGGGGAAACGGTCACCCCTCCACTTT.

J is TRBJ1-1 and V is TRBV5-4; the D is unclear. Trimming cost V 4 bases and J 5 bases, with 12 bases left between them. Looked up from germline, CDR1 is SGHNT and CDR2 is YYREEE (reference sequence). The CDR3 is 13 residues long. The CDR3 DNA follows: TGTGCCAGCAGCGTACGTGCCGGTACTGAAGCTTTCTTT. Translation: CASSVRAGTEAFF.

In its sample, this clone was seen once. V is TRBV29-1 and J is TRBJ1-2, with TRBD1 matching over 11 bases. Germline CDR1 is SQVTM and CDR2 is ANQGSEA. The CDR3 spans 13 residues. Trimming cost V 5 bases and J 8 bases; bases outside gene matches: 7. The CDR3 DNA sequence: TGCAGCGTTCCCGGGACAGGGGGGAGCGGCTACACCTTC. As protein: CSVPGTGGSGYTF.

In its sample, this clone was seen a few times. The chain is built from TRBV5-1 and TRBJ2-2, with D possibly matching TRBD2 (5 bases). CDR1 and CDR2 (germline): SGHRS, YFSETQ. V was cut by 3 bases and J by 3 bases, with 12 bases left in between. The CDR3 contains 15 residues. Written as DNA, the CDR3 is TGCGCCAGCAGCTGGAGCCGGGGTGACACCGGGGAGCTGTTTTTT. This sequence encodes CASSWSRGDTGELFF.

J is TRBJ2-5 and V is TRBV6-5, with 11 bases aligning to TRBD2. The germline gives CDR1 MNHEY, CDR2 SVGAGI. The length of the CDR3 is 15 residues. J lost 2 bases, V lost 5 bases, and 4 bases had no gene match. CDR3 amino acids: CASSRTSGPQETQYF. The CDR3, as DNA: TGTGCCAGCAGTCGGACTAGCGGGCCTCAAGAGACCCAGTACTTC.

This clone was recorded once. The V call is TRBV24-1, the J call TRBJ2-3; 9 bases map to TRBD1. In germline, CDR1 is KGHDR, CDR2 SFDVKD. V shed 0 bases, J shed 3 bases, and the junction held 3 bases outside the gene matches. The CDR3 extends over 16 amino acids. CDR3 DNA sequence: TGTGCCACCAGTGATTTGGACAGGGGGAGGACAGATACGCAGTATTTT. Translated: CATSDLDRGRTDTQYF.

This clone was seen more than once but under ten times. The rearrangement uses TRBV6-2 or TRBV6-3 and TRBJ1-5; 10 nucleotides match TRBD1. The trim removed 2 bases at V and 4 bases at J, leaving 8 bases unmatched. The germline gives CDR1 MNHEY, CDR2 SVGEGT. There are 17 residues in the CDR3. The CDR3 loop reads CASSYGTGEIRNQPQHF. CDR3 bases: TGTGCCAGCAGTTACGGGACAGGGGAGATTCGGAATCAGCCCCAGCATTTT.

The chain carries TRBV7-2 and TRBJ1-5; D call uncertain. The CDR3 runs 14 residues. Trimming stripped 0 bases from V and 4 bases from J, with 7 bases between. Germline V lookup: CDR1 SGHTA, CDR2 FQGNSA. The CDR3 DNA follows: TGTGCCAGCAGCTTAGCGACACGAAATCAGCCCCAGCATTTT. Translation gives CASSLATRNQPQHF.

V gene TRBV9 combines with J gene TRBJ2-1; D not resolved. From germline, CDR1 is SGDLS and CDR2 YYNGEE. This CDR3 has 12 amino acids. Between the trimmed V and J ends, which lost 0 bases and 7 bases, there was a span of 5 bases. CDR3 coding DNA: TGTGCCAGCAGCGTAGGCGAGAATGAGCAGTTCTTC. Amino acid sequence: CASSVGENEQFF.

The rearrangement joins TRBV6-2 or TRBV6-3 to TRBJ2-5; 9 bases align to TRBD2. The germline gives CDR1 MNHEY, CDR2 SVGEGT. The CDR3 runs 13 residues. J lost 5 bases, V lost 2 bases, and 0 bases had no gene match. This CDR3 is CASSYAGGETQYF. The DNA of the CDR3 is TGTGCCAGCAGTTACGCGGGGGGGGAGACCCAGTACTTC.

The chain employs TRBV7-2 and TRBJ2-5; no clear D. Trimming left V 1 base short and J 2 bases short, with 5 bases between. Germline CDR1 and CDR2: SGHTA and FQGNSA. CDR3 length: 13 residues. CDR3 sequence: CASSLVLQETQYF. CDR3 bases: TGTGCCAGCAGCTTAGTATTACAAGAGACCCAGTACTTC.

The rearrangement uses TRBV7-2 and TRBJ2-5; 9 bases agree with TRBD2. The CDR3 is 15 residues long. J gave up 2 bases and V 6 bases, and 7 bases lay outside the gene matches. The V gene's germline CDR1 is SGHTA and CDR2 FQGNSA. This CDR3 reads CASSHSGRRQETQYF. The CDR3 nucleotides read TGTGCCAGCAGTCATAGCGGGAGACGGCAAGAGACCCAGTACTTC.

V and J are TRBV5-4 and TRBJ1-1; no clear D. Trimming took 4 bases from V and 4 from J, leaving 14 bases between them. Germline values: CDR1 SGHNT, CDR2 YYREEE (reference sequence). The CDR3 runs 14 residues. This CDR3 is CASSPRGGPTEAFF. In DNA form, the CDR3 reads TGTGCCAGCAGCCCCCGGGGTGGACCCACTGAAGCTTTCTTT.

This rearrangement joins TRBV3-1 (or the pseudogene TRBV3-2) to TRBJ2-7; D unresolved. Trimming shortened V by 0 bases and J by 3 bases, and 12 bases separated the two germline ends. CDR1 and CDR2 from the germline V gene are LGHDT and YNNKEL (reference sequence). This CDR3 comprises 15 residues. CDR3 amino acids: CASSQELRVNYEQYF. The CDR3 region has the DNA TGTGCCAGCAGCCAAGAGCTGCGAGTGAACTACGAGCAGTACTTC.

The rearrangement links TRBV7-9 to TRBJ1-1; weak D call: TRBD1 (6 bases). Trimming removed 5 bases from V and 1 base from J, with 14 bases in between. Per germline, CDR1 SEHNR and CDR2 FQNEAQ (reference sequence). This CDR3 has 15 amino acids. The CDR3 loop reads CASSRDLTGNTEAFF. Here the CDR3 DNA reads TGTGCCAGCAGCCGAGACCTGACAGGGAACACTGAAGCTTTCTTT.

This clone was detected a few times. The chain links TRBV12-5 to TRBJ1-3; D ambiguous. Trimming cost V 1 base and J 0 bases, with 13 bases left between them. CDR1 is LGHNT and CDR2 is FRNRAP in the germline V gene. This CDR3 has 17 residues. The CDR3: CASGLDDLRVSGNTIYF. CDR3 in DNA: TGTGCTAGTGGTTTGGATGATCTTCGAGTCTCTGGAAACACCATATATTTT.

This clone has just one count. The chain combines TRBV11-3 with TRBJ2-7; tentatively, D is TRBD1 (6 bases). CDR3 length: 19 residues. Germline-derived CDR1 and CDR2 are SGHNT and YENEEA. The ends were cut back, 1 base at V and 2 bases at J, with 24 bases in the middle. CDR3 sequence (DNA): TGTGCCAGCAGCTTAGTTTTCAATCCCCCCGTGGGGGCGGCCTACGAGCAGTACTTC. This translates into CASSLVFNPPVGAAYEQYF.

The chain has TRBV15 and TRBJ2-1, with 10 bases lining up with TRBD2. From germline, CDR1 is LNHNV and CDR2 YYDKDF (reference sequence). This CDR3 is built from 19 residues. Unmatched junction bases numbered 14, after V lost 0 bases and J lost 6 bases. CDR3 in DNA: TGTGCCACCAGCAGAGATTTGGGACTAGCGATTCCCCGCCGCAATGAGCAGTTCTTC. Its translation is CATSRDLGLAIPRRNEQFF.

This chain joins TRBV30 and TRBJ1-3; D not certain. This CDR3 contains 13 residues. From germline, CDR1 is GTSNPN and CDR2 SVGIG (reference sequence). V was shortened by 2 bases and J by 2 bases, with 7 bases between the two germline ends. The CDR3 DNA reads as TGTGCCTGGAGTCTAAACCCTGGAAACACCATATATTTT. Translation gives CAWSLNPGNTIYF.